The T cell receptor beta chain under discussion was sequenced for a study of identical twins. Overall study results and limits: Researchers reported weaker excess twin sharing in beta out-of-frame sequences.

With no exceptions, donors were healthy Caucasians. Each CDR3 protein is one row after TCRdb ran MiXCR on the 5' RACE reads. The sample yields 500,000 to 700,000 distinct CDR3 sequences, 7.1% seen once. The V segment lost 6 bases and the J segment 9 bases; nucleotides outside the gene matches: 5. The CDR3 spans 12 residues. This clonotype was counted between two and nine times. Its antigen is as yet unknown. The same specimen was also included in a second study, on yellow fever vaccine responses in identical twins.

What was sequenced was PBMCs. This clonotype originated in a woman between 18 and 29 years old in good health. This rearrangement joins TRBV12-3 or TRBV12-4 to TRBJ2-1, with 7 bases fitting TRBD2. The CDR3 nucleotides are TGTGCCAGCAGGTCGACTAGCCTTGAGCAGTTCTTC. Encoded protein: CASRSTSLEQFF.